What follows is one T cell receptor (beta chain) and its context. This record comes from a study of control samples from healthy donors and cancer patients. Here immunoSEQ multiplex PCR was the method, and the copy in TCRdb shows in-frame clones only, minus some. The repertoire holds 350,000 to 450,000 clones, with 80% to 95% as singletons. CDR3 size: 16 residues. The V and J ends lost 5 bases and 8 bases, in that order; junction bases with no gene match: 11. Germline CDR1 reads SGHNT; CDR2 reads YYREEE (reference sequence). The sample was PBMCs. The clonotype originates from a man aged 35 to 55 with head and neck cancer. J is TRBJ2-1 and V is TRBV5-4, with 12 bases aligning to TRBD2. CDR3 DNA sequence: TGTGCCAGCAGTTACAAAGCTAGCGGGGGGGCCGATGAGCAGTTCTTC. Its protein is CASSYKASGGADEQFF.